What follows describes a single T cell receptor (beta chain). The sample belongs to a study of blood T cell repertoires in COVID-19. Looking at the study overall: The origin of the acute and convalescent COVID-19 samples was the United States, Italy and Spain. In each case, the material was cDNA or gDNA derived from T cells, B-cell-depleted T cells, or PBMCs.

Clones were read by immunoSEQ multiplex PCR, and TCRdb kept only the in-frame ones, dropping some. The sample contains 350,000 or so clones, 92% of which appear only once. Those enrolled, adults aged roughly 18 to 95 years, came from some 25 US areas. CDR3 length: 14 amino acids. V gave up 7 bases and J gave up 4 bases, with 15 bases separating them. Germline CDR1 SGHRS, CDR2 YFSETQ. The material sequenced was PBMCs or T cells enriched from blood (not recorded which). The genes are TRBV5-1 and TRBJ1-3; tentative D call: TRBD1 (6 bases). This TCR derives from a woman in her twenties or thirties who had recovered from COVID-19. For the CDR3, the DNA is TGCGCCAGCCGGGGAACAGGGTCAGGAAACACCATATATTTT. Translating it yields CASRGTGSGNTIYF.